The clone carrying this T cell receptor beta chain is deemed medium-sized. Its antigen remains unidentified. The CDR3 is 14 residues long. Germline V gene sequence: CDR1 SGHNT, CDR2 YENEEA. V lost 5 bases, J lost 5 bases, and 3 bases stayed unmatched. This specimen belongs to a study of sequential checkpoint blockade in melanoma. About the study: TCRbeta immunosequencing was performed on DNA from roughly 90 pretreatment melanoma tumor samples. Fewer than 25 patients had tumor biopsies before treatment and at week 13. Overall study results and limits: About 30 times likelier clinical benefit followed increased tumor T-cell fraction and clonality.

Sequencing was performed with immunoSEQ multiplex PCR; in TCRdb, only in-frame clones are kept and a portion is missing. Of about 7,200 clones listed, 20% are singletons. Treatment meaning: randomized to nivolumab then ipilimumab (arm A) or the reverse (arm B). The TCR was taken from a human donor with melanoma. Here the sequenced sample was tumor tissue (inferred from file names), taken from a patient given nivolumab and ipilimumab in sequence. The V call is TRBV11-3, the J call TRBJ1-6; 7 bases line up with TRBD1. The chain's CDR3 is CASSRDSDNSPLHF. The DNA of the CDR3 is TGTGCCAGCAGCCGGGACAGTGATAATTCACCCCTCCACTTT. Complete variable domain (other parts from reference TRBV11-3 and TRBJ1-6): EAGVVQSPRYKIIEKKQPVAFWCNPISGHNTLYWYLQNLGQGPELLIRYENEEAVDDSQLPKDRFSAERLKGVDSTLKIQPAELGDSAVYLCASSRDSDNSPLHFGNGTRLTVT.